This entry describes one T cell receptor (beta chain). One junction end disagrees with the germline gene, perhaps due to a read error. This sample stems from a study of early T cells in non-severe SARS-CoV-2 infection. Whole-study context: Bulk RNA isolated from unsorted whole blood underwent sequencing; chains were not paired.

TCRdb processed the 5' RACE reads anew with MiXCR; each CDR3 protein has one entry. The table includes more than 55,000 distinct CDR3 sequences, 8.9% detected once. What was sequenced was whole blood. The origin of this receptor is an adult who was a healthcare worker with PCR-confirmed SARS-CoV-2 infection or an uninfected control (not recorded which).

The CDR3 nucleotides are TGTGCCAGCCCACCACCGACAATTACAGGGGAGCTGTTTTTT. Its protein product is CASPPPTITGELFF. This chain joins TRBV18 and TRBJ2-2; no clear D. Germline V lookup: CDR1 KGHSH, CDR2 LQKENI. This CDR3 comprises 14 residues.